A single sample gave rise to the 27 T cell receptor beta chains below, sequenced in a study of CD8 T cells in Susac syndrome. RNA totalling roughly 0.45 to 1 ug underwent reverse transcription with random hexamers. TCRdb itself ran the immunoSEQ multiplex PCR reads through MiXCR, one entry per CDR3 protein. The table includes under 70,000 distinct CDR3 sequences, around 94% detected once. The sample taken for sequencing was CD8+ T cells from PBMCs. The source is a human donor in good health.

The chain combines TRBV13 with TRBJ2-1; the match to TRBD1 covers 11 bases. V shed 8 bases, J shed 6 bases, and the junction held 9 bases outside the gene matches. The CDR3 is 15 residues long. Germline-derived CDR1 and CDR2 are PRHDT and FYEKMQ (reference sequence). Here the CDR3 reads CASAIEGQGGNEQFF. CDR3 nucleotide sequence: TGTGCCAGCGCTATAGAGGGACAGGGGGGCAATGAGCAGTTCTTC.

The V gene is TRBV6-5, the J gene TRBJ1-1, with D uncertain. The CDR3 consists of 14 residues. V lost 0 bases to trimming and J lost 1 base, with 6 bases between them. Germline assignment: CDR1 MNHEY and CDR2 SVGAGI. This CDR3 reads CASSYSAANTEAFF. DNA for the CDR3: TGTGCCAGCAGTTACTCGGCAGCGAACACTGAAGCTTTCTTT.

The CDR3 loop reads CASSPGLGSYEQYF. The CDR3 bases are TGTGCCAGCAGTCCCGGCCTAGGCTCCTACGAGCAGTACTTC. The chain uses TRBV27 and TRBJ2-7, with D hard to call. CDR1 is MNHEY and CDR2 is SMNVEV in the germline V gene (reference sequence). This CDR3 is 14 amino acids long. The V end was cut by 5 bases, the J end by 0 bases, with 11 bases between.

This chain uses TRBV6-2 or TRBV6-3 with TRBJ2-2; TRBD1 agrees at 7 bases. V was clipped by 6 bases and J by 3 bases; unmatched bases: 4. Germline-derived CDR1 and CDR2 are MNHEY and SVGEGT. This CDR3 comprises 14 residues. The CDR3 region is CASSQTGYTGELFF. CDR3 in DNA: TGTGCCAGCAGCCAGACAGGGTACACCGGGGAGCTGTTTTTT.

The gene calls are TRBV5-1 and TRBJ2-7; TRBD1 aligns across 7 bases. Germline lookup yields CDR1 SGHRS and CDR2 YFSETQ. V was clipped by 4 bases and J by 4 bases; unmatched bases: 11. This CDR3 contains 15 residues. CDR3 nucleotides: TGCGCCAGCAGCCCCCGGACAGGTTCCGGATACGAGCAGTACTTC. It yields the protein CASSPRTGSGYEQYF.

The chain's CDR3 is CSVEVGRYAKNIQYF. In DNA form, the CDR3 reads TGCAGCGTTGAAGTCGGTAGATACGCCAAAAACATTCAGTACTTC. The chain uses TRBV29-1 and TRBJ2-4, with D uncertain. Germline loops: CDR1 SQVTM, CDR2 ANQGSEA. Trimming cost V 1 base and J 1 base, with 11 bases left between them. This CDR3 comprises 15 residues.

This chain connects TRBV6-1 to TRBJ2-2, with D possibly matching TRBD1 (6 bases). V dropped 6 bases and J dropped 1 base, with 15 bases sitting between them. This CDR3 has 16 residues. Germline lookup yields CDR1 MNHNS and CDR2 SASEGT. The CDR3 sequence is CASRRSGTQNTGELFF. The CDR3 coding sequence is TGTGCCAGCAGGAGATCCGGGACACAGAACACCGGGGAGCTGTTTTTT.

The chain couples TRBV27 to TRBJ1-2; 10 bases map to TRBD1. The CDR3 length is 16 residues. Germline V lookup: CDR1 MNHEY, CDR2 SMNVEV (reference sequence). J gave up 8 bases and V 5 bases, and 14 bases lay outside the gene matches. The CDR3 DNA sequence: TGTGCCAGCAGTCCGGCGGGACAGGGGCTTCGGGGCGGCTACACCTTC. Residues: CASSPAGQGLRGGYTF.

The chain employs TRBV3-1 and TRBJ2-5; TRBD2 matches 8 bases. Unmatched junction bases numbered 5, after V lost 0 bases and J lost 2 bases. The CDR3 contains 16 residues. Germline V lookup: CDR1 LGHDT, CDR2 YNNKEL (reference sequence). In DNA, the CDR3 is TGTGCCAGCAGCCAAGATCTTACTAGCGGTCAAGAGACCCAGTACTTC. Amino acid sequence: CASSQDLTSGQETQYF.

The chain carries TRBV14 and TRBJ2-7; no definite D call. The CDR3 sequence is 15 residues long. Trimming stripped 0 bases from V and 6 bases from J, with 15 bases between. CDR1 and CDR2 from the germline V gene are SGHDN and FVKESK. The CDR3 loop is CASSQDEGILFEQYF. CDR3 sequence (DNA): TGTGCCAGCAGCCAAGATGAAGGCATTCTCTTCGAGCAGTACTTC. The complete variable domain, with remaining parts taken from reference TRBV14 and TRBJ2-7, reads EAGVTQFPSHSVIEKGQTVTLRCDPISGHDNLYWYRRVMGKEIKFLLHFVKESKQDESGMPNNRFLAERTGGTYSTLKVQPAELEDSGVYFCASSQDEGILFEQYFGPGTRLTVT.

The V gene is TRBV5-4, the J gene TRBJ2-4, with D possibly matching TRBD1 (6 bases). V was cut by 1 base and J by 8 bases, with 13 bases left in between. The CDR3 length is 14 residues. CDR1 and CDR2 (germline): SGHNT, YYREEE (reference sequence). The CDR3 DNA reads as TGTGCCAGCAGCTTGAGGGGACAAAGGGACATTCAGTACTTC. It encodes CASSLRGQRDIQYF.

The chain links TRBV7-3 to TRBJ1-6; D unclear. The V end was cut by 3 bases, the J end by 7 bases, with 7 bases between. The germline CDR1 and CDR2 sequences are SGHTA and FQGTGA. The CDR3 loop spans 13 amino acids. The CDR3 sequence is CASSLTENSPLHF. The CDR3 nucleotides are TGTGCCAGCAGCTTGACGGAAAATTCACCCCTCCACTTT.

The chain combines TRBV5-6 with TRBJ2-7; 8 positions agree with TRBD1. The CDR3 loop spans 17 amino acids. Germline V CDR1 and CDR2: SGHDT, YYEEEE. J gave up 0 bases and V 4 bases, and 12 bases lay outside the gene matches. In nucleotides, the CDR3 is TGTGCCAGCAGCCGAGACATGACAGGGGCCGGCTCCTACGAGCAGTACTTC. Its protein is CASSRDMTGAGSYEQYF.

The chain links TRBV2 to TRBJ2-4; either TRBD1 or TRBD2 may fit D (5 bases each). CDR1 and CDR2 from the germline V gene are SNHLY and FYNNEI. The CDR3 totals 13 residues. Deletions cut 7 bases from V and 6 bases from J, with 13 bases between. CDR3 protein: CASMGPGGNIQYF. The DNA of the CDR3 is TGTGCCAGCATGGGGCCCGGAGGAAACATTCAGTACTTC.

This clonotype was observed once. The V call is TRBV3-1, the J call TRBJ2-5; TRBD2 might be the D (7 bases). The CDR3 contains 16 residues. Germline V CDR1 and CDR2: LGHDT, YNNKEL (reference sequence). The ends were cut back, 2 bases at V and 2 bases at J, with 15 bases in the middle. The CDR3 DNA follows: TGTGCCAGCAGCCAACGAGACGGGGGGCCACAAGAGACCCAGTACTTC. Its protein is CASSQRDGGPQETQYF.

The gene calls are TRBV6-1 and TRBJ2-7; maybe TRBD2 (5 bases). V shed 6 bases and J shed 2 bases, with 17 bases lying between them. This CDR3 comprises 15 residues. Germline lookup yields CDR1 MNHNS and CDR2 SASEGT. CDR3 in DNA: TGTGCCAGCAGCCTGCTGCCCGAGAGGGCCTACGAGCAGTACTTC. Translating it yields CASSLLPERAYEQYF.

This chain joins TRBV7-9 and TRBJ2-1; tentatively, D is TRBD1 or TRBD2 (5 bases each). Germline-derived CDR1 and CDR2 are SEHNR and FQNEAQ (reference sequence). CDR3 length: 15 residues. Trimming removed 0 bases at V and 6 bases at J, with 12 bases between. In DNA form, the CDR3 reads TGTGCCAGCAGCTTAGCGCTAGGGGACGGCAATGAGCAGTTCTTC. The encoded protein is CASSLALGDGNEQFF.

CDR3 loop: CASSLRTGIGYTF. The CDR3 DNA reads TGTGCCAGCAGTCTTCGGACAGGGATTGGCTACACCTTC. J is TRBJ1-2 and V is TRBV28; 8 nucleotides agree with TRBD1. Losses at the gene ends were 5 bases for V and 7 bases for J; bases not matched to a gene: 6. The CDR3 totals 13 residues. Germline assignment: CDR1 MDHEN and CDR2 SYDVKM.

The V gene is TRBV11-3, the J gene TRBJ2-1, with TRBD1 matching over 7 bases. Germline V gene lookup returns CDR1 SGHNT and CDR2 YENEEA. The length of the CDR3 is 13 residues. V shed 4 bases, J shed 10 bases, and the junction held 7 bases outside the gene matches. The CDR3, as DNA: TGTGCCAGCAGCTCAATGGGACAGATAGAGCAGTTCTTC. Protein: CASSSMGQIEQFF. Complete variable domain (other parts from reference TRBV11-3 and TRBJ2-1): EAGVVQSPRYKIIEKKQPVAFWCNPISGHNTLYWYLQNLGQGPELLIRYENEEAVDDSQLPKDRFSAERLKGVDSTLKIQPAELGDSAVYLCASSSMGQIEQFFGPGTRLTVL.

The gene calls are TRBV28 and TRBJ1-3; TRBD1 agrees at 9 bases. The CDR3 runs to 14 residues. Germline assignment: CDR1 MDHEN and CDR2 SYDVKM. Trimming cost V 6 bases and J 8 bases; bases outside gene matches: 8. In DNA, the CDR3 is TGTGCCAGCAGCCTGGACAGGGGAGGGGACACCATATATTTT. Its protein product is CASSLDRGGDTIYF.

The CDR3 spells CASSPFVDTEAFF. CDR3 DNA sequence: TGTGCCAGCAGCCCCTTTGTGGACACTGAAGCTTTCTTT. The rearrangement uses TRBV13 and TRBJ1-1; D ambiguous. In germline, CDR1 is PRHDT, CDR2 FYEKMQ (reference sequence). There are 13 residues in the CDR3. V was trimmed by 5 bases and J by 3 bases, leaving 10 bases between them.

This chain links TRBV10-3 with TRBJ1-5; perhaps TRBD1 as D (5 bases). Germline V gene sequence: CDR1 ENHRY, CDR2 SYGVKD. This CDR3 contains 15 residues. Trimming removed 1 base from V and 3 bases from J, with 10 bases in between. The CDR3 reads CAISEYRGDNQPQHF. The CDR3 DNA reads as TGTGCCATCAGTGAGTACCGGGGGGACAATCAGCCCCAGCATTTT.

V gene TRBV30 combines with J gene TRBJ1-1, with a weak D call TRBD1 (5 bases). V gave up 5 bases and J gave up 0 bases, with 10 bases separating them. This CDR3 contains 13 residues. Germline CDR1 is GTSNPN and CDR2 is SVGIG (reference sequence). The CDR3 nucleotides are TGTGCCTGGGACCGGACACTGAACACTGAAGCTTTCTTT. Protein sequence: CAWDRTLNTEAFF.

J is TRBJ2-2 and V is TRBV19, with D possibly matching TRBD1 (6 bases). The germline gives CDR1 LNHDA, CDR2 SQIVND (reference sequence). V lost 5 bases and J 6 bases, leaving 10 bases between the germline ends. The CDR3 runs to 13 residues. The CDR3 reads CASSWGLAGELFF. CDR3 in DNA: TGTGCCAGTAGTTGGGGGCTAGCCGGGGAGCTGTTTTTT.

The chain carries TRBV28 and TRBJ2-7; D gene unclear. CDR1 is MDHEN and CDR2 is SYDVKM in the germline V gene. CDR3 length: 15 amino acids. Between the trimmed V and J ends, which lost 6 bases and 0 bases, there was a span of 15 bases. In DNA, the CDR3 is TGTGCCAGCAGCTCCCTTGGACGGAGCTCCTACGAGCAGTACTTC. Its protein product is CASSSLGRSSYEQYF.

The V call is TRBV6-2 or TRBV6-3, the J call TRBJ2-7; D tentatively fits TRBD1 or TRBD2 (5 bases each). Trimming pared 6 bases from V and 2 bases from J, leaving 14 bases between. The CDR3 totals 14 residues. The germline V gene has CDR1 MNHEY and CDR2 SVGEGT. CDR3 protein: CASRIRDGTYEQYF. The CDR3 DNA follows: TGTGCCAGCAGGATCCGGGACGGCACCTACGAGCAGTACTTC.

The chain joins TRBV7-3 to TRBJ1-1; 7 bases are shared with TRBD1. V shed 6 bases and J 3 bases; nucleotides not matched to a gene: 7. The CDR3 is made up of 14 amino acids. Germline CDR1 SGHTA, CDR2 FQGTGA. Here the CDR3 reads CASRPTGSDTEAFF. The CDR3 DNA is TGTGCCAGCAGGCCGACAGGGTCTGACACTGAAGCTTTCTTT.